These 16 T cell receptor beta chains came from one sample sequenced in a study of control samples from healthy donors and cancer patients. TCRdb's copy holds only in-frame clones and misses some; the assay was immunoSEQ multiplex PCR. The sample includes 150,000 or so clones, 90% to 95% of them seen just once. Material: blood. These receptors all come from a young man in good health.

The V and J genes are TRBV5-6 and TRBJ2-1; D is unresolved. CDR1 is SGHDT and CDR2 is YYEEEE in the germline V gene. Trimming stripped 4 bases from V and 1 base from J, with 9 bases between. The CDR3 loop spans 14 amino acids. The DNA of the CDR3 is TGTGCCAGCAGCCATACTGGGTCCTACAATGAGCAGTTCTTC. As protein: CASSHTGSYNEQFF.

The chain employs TRBV29-1 and TRBJ1-2, with D tentatively TRBD1 (6 bases). The CDR3 has 14 residues. Germline V gene sequence: CDR1 SQVTM, CDR2 ANQGSEA. V lost 6 bases and J 4 bases, leaving 18 bases between the germline ends. The CDR3 DNA follows: TGCAGCGTGGGGGGCGGCGCTACCACCTATGGCTACACCTTC. Residues: CSVGGGATTYGYTF. The entire variable domain, with the rest obtained from reference TRBV29-1 and TRBJ1-2, is as follows: SAVISQKPSRDICQRGTSLTIQCQVDSQVTMMFWYRQQPGQSLTLIATANQGSEATYESGFVIDKFPISRPNLTFSTLTVSNMSPEDSSIYLCSVGGGATTYGYTFGSGTRLTVV.

The genes are TRBV27 and TRBJ2-5, with 7 bases fitting TRBD2. Germline V CDR1 and CDR2: MNHEY, SMNVEV (reference sequence). CDR3 length equals 17 residues. V gave up 2 bases and J gave up 3 bases; unmatched junction bases: 12. For the CDR3, the DNA is TGTGCCAGCAGTTTAAGGGGTAGCGGGCACCAAGAAGAGACCCAGTACTTC. Translating it yields CASSLRGSGHQEETQYF.

The chain recombines TRBV19 with TRBJ2-1; TRBD2 aligns across 11 bases. CDR1 LNHDA and CDR2 SQIVND come from the germline V gene (reference sequence). This CDR3 region has 17 residues. Trimming at V came to 9 bases and at J to 6 bases, leaving 16 bases not matched to a gene. The CDR3 spells CASSTGLAGMSRNEQFF. The CDR3, as DNA: TGTGCCAGCTCGACAGGACTAGCGGGTATGTCCCGCAATGAGCAGTTCTTC. The full variable domain, in which reference TRBV19 and TRBJ2-1 provide the parts outside the CDR3, is DGGITQSPKYLFRKEGQNVTLSCEQNLNHDAMYWYRQDPGQGLRLIYYSQIVNDFQKGDIAEGYSVSREKKESFPLTVTSAQKNPTAFYLCASSTGLAGMSRNEQFFGPGTRLTVL.

V and J are TRBV6-5 and TRBJ2-1; D may match TRBD1 or TRBD2 (6 bases each). This CDR3 region has 13 residues. Looked up from germline, CDR1 is MNHEY and CDR2 is SVGAGI. Deletions cut 7 bases from V and 2 bases from J, with 9 bases between. The CDR3 coding sequence is TGTGCCAGCATGAGGGGGGCCTACAATGAGCAGTTCTTC. Its translation: CASMRGAYNEQFF.

This chain uses TRBV14 with TRBJ2-5, with 11 bases matching TRBD2. Germline CDR1 SGHDN, CDR2 FVKESK. The J segment lost 5 bases and the V segment lost 5 bases, leaving 10 bases of the junction unmatched. This CDR3 has 16 amino acids. The CDR3 spells CASSGISGRDGETQYF. Here the CDR3 DNA reads TGTGCCAGCAGCGGAATTAGCGGGAGGGACGGGGAGACCCAGTACTTC.

The gene calls are TRBV5-6 and TRBJ2-7; D not certain. The CDR3 has 14 amino acids. V was clipped by 0 bases and J by 7 bases, with 14 bases between them. Germline V lookup: CDR1 SGHDT, CDR2 YYEEEE. The CDR3 is CASSLDSRLVEQYF. The CDR3 nucleotides are TGTGCCAGCAGCTTGGACTCTCGGTTGGTGGAGCAGTACTTC.

This clone has only a few counts. The chain carries TRBV6-4 and TRBJ1-5, with D tentatively TRBD1 (5 bases). With 4 bases removed from V and 3 bases from J, the gap between germline ends came to 13 bases. The CDR3 runs to 15 residues. Germline lookup yields CDR1 MRHNA and CDR2 SNTAGT. In DNA, the CDR3 is TGTGCCAGCAGTGGCCGGGACGACTTCAATCAGCCCCAGCATTTT. The encoded protein is CASSGRDDFNQPQHF.

The chain couples TRBV27 to TRBJ2-1; 7 bases align to TRBD1. CDR3 length: 14 amino acids. Germline V gene lookup returns CDR1 MNHEY and CDR2 SMNVEV (reference sequence). J was trimmed by 7 bases and V by 5 bases; bases with no gene match: 8. The DNA of the CDR3 is TGTGCCAGCAGTCTCTGGACAGGCCGGAATGAGCAGTTCTTC. Translating it yields CASSLWTGRNEQFF.

The rearrangement uses TRBV6-5 and TRBJ1-2; no definite D call. Germline V gene lookup returns CDR1 MNHEY and CDR2 SVGAGI. The CDR3 length is 13 residues. V was clipped by 0 bases and J by 2 bases, with 4 bases between them. The CDR3 DNA is TGTGCCAGCAGTTACTCAGAAAACTATGGCTACACCTTC. It translates to CASSYSENYGYTF.

Remarks on this clone: Other nucleotide sequences in the sample specify the same CDR3. The rearrangement joins TRBV5-1 to TRBJ1-2, with D uncertain. Trimming pared 0 bases from V and 5 bases from J, leaving 5 bases between. Germline V CDR1 and CDR2: SGHRS, YFSETQ. The CDR3 is 12 residues long. The CDR3 is CASSLGGYGYTF. The DNA for the CDR3 is TGCGCCAGCAGCTTGGGCGGATATGGCTACACCTTC.

The rearrangement uses TRBV29-1 and TRBJ2-1, with D unclear. Trimming stripped 3 bases from V and 3 bases from J, with 3 bases between. The CDR3 has 11 residues. CDR1 is SQVTM, CDR2 ANQGSEA, per germline. CDR3 in amino acids: CSVEDYNEQFF. The CDR3 nucleotides read TGCAGCGTTGAGGACTACAATGAGCAGTTCTTC.

The chain recombines TRBV14 with TRBJ1-2; 9 bases align to TRBD1. V lost 6 bases to trimming and J lost 2 bases; unmatched junction nucleotides: 4. The CDR3 loop spans 14 amino acids. The germline CDR1 and CDR2 sequences are SGHDN and FVKESK. CDR3 amino acids: CASRRTGENYGYTF. The CDR3 DNA sequence: TGTGCCAGCAGACGGACAGGGGAAAACTATGGCTACACCTTC.

V and J are TRBV7-6 and TRBJ1-2; maybe TRBD1 (6 bases). Trimming pared 2 bases from V and 2 bases from J, leaving 12 bases between. The CDR3 loop spans 15 amino acids. CDR1 and CDR2 (germline): SGHVS, FNYEAQ. The CDR3 protein is CASSLNSGTNYGYTF. DNA of the CDR3: TGTGCCAGCAGCTTAAATAGCGGGACAAACTATGGCTACACCTTC.

The CDR3 region has the DNA TGTGCCAGCAGTTCACAGGGGGCAGACCCGTCCTACGAGCAGTACTTC. This sequence encodes CASSSQGADPSYEQYF. The chain recombines TRBV6-5 with TRBJ2-7, with TRBD1 matching 9 bases. The CDR3 loop spans 16 amino acids. Per germline, CDR1 MNHEY and CDR2 SVGAGI. Trimming took 4 bases from V and 1 from J; bases not matched to a gene: 8.

The CDR3 loop is CASRSTGTGQNTIYF. The CDR3 nucleotides are TGTGCCAGCAGATCAACCGGGACAGGGCAAAACACCATATATTTT. V usage is TRBV28 and J usage is TRBJ1-3; 9 bases fit TRBD1. This CDR3 comprises 15 residues. Germline V gene sequence: CDR1 MDHEN, CDR2 SYDVKM. The V segment lost 6 bases and the J segment 6 bases; nucleotides outside the gene matches: 9.